This T cell receptor beta chain emerged from a study of T cell responses to AZD1222 COVID-19 vaccine. The table lists this clone with a few counts. Its antigen is still unknown. Germline CDR1 and CDR2: PRHDT and FYEKMQ (reference sequence). The CDR3 spans 17 residues. Trimming pared 5 bases from V and 0 bases from J, leaving 17 bases between. Whole-study findings and limits: White British donors predominated, females outnumbered males, and clonal diversity was possibly underestimated. Baseline testing showed seropositivity in only a handful of AZD1222 recipients.

Profiled with immunoSEQ multiplex PCR; TCRdb holds only in-frame clones, not every one. This sample yields 64,000 or so clones, of which roughly 84% are seen a single time; around 7.5% belongs to the top ten. The sequencing here drew on peripheral blood, taken on day 0 of AZD1222 vaccination. J is TRBJ2-4 and V is TRBV13, with D unresolved. The source is an adult in good health. The CDR3 DNA follows: TGTGCCAGCAGCAGAGCCAGCCCGGGTCTAGCCAAAAACATTCAGTACTTC. The encoded protein is CASSRASPGLAKNIQYF.